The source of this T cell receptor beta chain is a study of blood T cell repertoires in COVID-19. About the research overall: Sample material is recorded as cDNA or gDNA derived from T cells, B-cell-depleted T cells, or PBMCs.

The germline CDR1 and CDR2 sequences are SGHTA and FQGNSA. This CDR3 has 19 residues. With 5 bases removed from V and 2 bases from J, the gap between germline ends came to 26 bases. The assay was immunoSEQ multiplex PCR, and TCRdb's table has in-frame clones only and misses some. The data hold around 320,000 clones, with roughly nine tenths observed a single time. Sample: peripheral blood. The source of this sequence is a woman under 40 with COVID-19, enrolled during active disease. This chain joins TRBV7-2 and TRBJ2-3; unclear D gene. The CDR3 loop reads CASSPIFPRWVTHTDTQYF. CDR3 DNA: TGTGCCAGCAGCCCCATTTTCCCGCGGTGGGTTACTCACACAGATACGCAGTATTTT.